The sequence of this T cell receptor (beta chain) was determined in a study of T cell responses to AZD1222 COVID-19 vaccine. Study overall: Second-dose intervals near 4 or 12 weeks were combined. General observations from the study: Spike regions recognized by vaccine-associated CD4 TCRs spanned the protein, led by 160-218 and 743-854. Increases in Spike-specific TCR breadth and depth were seen after two AZD1222 doses.

The method was immunoSEQ multiplex PCR; TCRdb's version includes in-frame clones alone and lacks a portion of them. The sample lists about 97,000 clones, approximately 90% seen once, with 6.5% to 8% in the top ten. About this clone itself: No antigen is known for it.

This clonotype was obtained from an adult in good health. Sample: peripheral blood, taken on day 0 of AZD1222 vaccination.

The CDR3: CASSLTRQRTEAFF. CDR3 DNA: TGTGCCAGTAGTCTCACTCGACAGCGCACTGAAGCTTTCTTT. The chain employs TRBV19 and TRBJ1-1, with D perhaps matching TRBD1 (5 bases). Germline values: CDR1 LNHDA, CDR2 SQIVND (reference sequence). The CDR3 has 14 residues. The germline V and J ends were trimmed by 5 bases and 4 bases, with 14 bases remaining between them.